This T cell receptor beta chain was recorded in a study of CD8+ T cells in alopecia areata. General study findings and limits: There were also resident alphabeta T cells of normal skin sequenced in scalp samples. Normal scalp showed lower clonality than lesional scalp, especially alopecia totalis/universalis.

The J segment lost 1 base and the V segment lost 5 bases, leaving 4 bases of the junction unmatched. CDR3 length: 14 residues. CDR1 SGHDN and CDR2 FVKESK come from the germline V gene. In each case, RNA was isolated and then reverse transcribed into cDNA as the sequencing template. The table came from immunoSEQ multiplex PCR; TCRdb's copy has only in-frame clones and leaves some out. The sample includes 60,000 to 65,000 clones, around 40% of them seen just once. Notes on this clone: Antigen: not known.

The chain uses TRBV14 and TRBJ2-7; TRBD1 agrees at 8 bases. Sequencing was done on a sample of NKG2D-low CD8+ T cells sorted from blood. This TCR came from a human donor with alopecia areata. DNA for the CDR3: TGTGCCAGCAGCACCGGGACAGGATCCTACGAGCAGTACTTC. Translating gives CASSTGTGSYEQYF.